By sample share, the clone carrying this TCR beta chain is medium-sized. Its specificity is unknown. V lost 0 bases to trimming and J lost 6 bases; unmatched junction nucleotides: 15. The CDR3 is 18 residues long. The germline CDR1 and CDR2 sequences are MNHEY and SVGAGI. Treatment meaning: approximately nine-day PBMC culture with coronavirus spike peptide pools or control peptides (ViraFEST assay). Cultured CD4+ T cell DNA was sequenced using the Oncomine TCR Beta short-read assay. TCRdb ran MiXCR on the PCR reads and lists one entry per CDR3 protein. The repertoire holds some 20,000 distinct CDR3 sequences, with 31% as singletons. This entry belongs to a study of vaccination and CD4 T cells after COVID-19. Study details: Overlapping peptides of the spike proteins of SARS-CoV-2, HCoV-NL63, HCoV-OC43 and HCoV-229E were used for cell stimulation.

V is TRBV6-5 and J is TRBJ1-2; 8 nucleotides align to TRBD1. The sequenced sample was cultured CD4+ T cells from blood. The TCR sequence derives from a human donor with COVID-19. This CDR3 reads CASSYSTIRHGQGDGYTF. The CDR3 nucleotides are TGTGCCAGCAGTTACTCGACTATTAGGCACGGACAGGGCGATGGCTACACCTTC.